These 25 T cell receptor beta chains share one sample of origin, sequenced in a study of monozygotic twins with inflammatory bowel disease. TCRdb reprocessed the 5' RACE reads; each CDR3 protein has one entry and no DNA is given. Listed are 150,000 to 200,000 distinct CDR3 sequences; over 2.5% falls within the top ten. The sequenced sample was blood. These receptors came from a human donor with ulcerative colitis or Crohn's disease, or a healthy co-twin of an affected twin (not recorded which).

The chain uses TRBV7-6 and TRBJ2-3; without DNA, the TCRdb call of TRBD1 cannot be checked. Germline CDR1 and CDR2: SGHVS and FNYEAQ. The CDR3 runs to 14 residues. CDR3: CASSQGQGTNTQYF.

This chain's CDR3 is CASIVGGDTEAFF. The rearrangement joins TRBV2 to TRBJ1-1. The CDR3 has 13 amino acids. Germline V gives CDR1 SNHLY, CDR2 FYNNEI.

The rearrangement uses TRBV12-3 or TRBV12-4 and TRBJ2-7; no DNA is available, so the TRBD1 call from TCRdb remains unchecked. This CDR3 is 13 amino acids long. CDR3 sequence reads: CASSLQGGGEQYF.

The CDR3 is CASSPLGDEGTQYF. This chain links TRBV5-6 with TRBJ2-3; the D call from TCRdb, TRBD1, cannot be confirmed without DNA. CDR1 and CDR2 from the germline V gene are SGHDT and YYEEEE. The CDR3 spans 14 residues.

This sequence joins TRBV27 and TRBJ2-1; TCRdb indicates TRBD1, and absent DNA this call remains unverified. The CDR3 is made up of 14 amino acids. Germline CDR1 and CDR2: MNHEY and SMNVEV (reference sequence). The CDR3 sequence is CASSQFNRGNEQFF.

The chain's CDR3 is CSARLYLNTGELFF. The chain has TRBV20-1 and TRBJ2-2. CDR3 length: 14 residues. Germline V gene sequence: CDR1 DFQATT, CDR2 SNEGSKA (reference sequence).

The chain joins TRBV25-1 to TRBJ2-7; the TRBD1 assignment by TCRdb is unverifiable without DNA. CDR1 and CDR2 (germline): MGHDK, SYGVNS. The length of the CDR3 is 16 residues. Here the CDR3 reads CASSELAGQGGYEQYF.

J is TRBJ2-2 and V is TRBV7-6; TCRdb gives TRBD1 as the D gene, but with no DNA this cannot be confirmed. The CDR3 consists of 13 residues. CDR1 is SGHVS and CDR2 is FNYEAQ in the germline V gene. The CDR3 sequence: CVSSLKGGGELFF. The variable domain in full, completed from reference TRBV7-6 and TRBJ2-2, reads GAGVSQSPRYKVTKRGQDVALRCDPISGHVSLYWYRQALGQGPEFLTYFNYEAQQDKSGLPNDRFSAERPEGSISTLTIQRTEQRDSAMYRCVSSLKGGGELFFGEGSRLTVL.

The chain joins TRBV10-3 to TRBJ2-7; the D call of TRBD1 rests on TCRdb alone, since no DNA is present to check it. Germline CDR1 is ENHRY and CDR2 is SYGVKD. This CDR3 is built from 12 residues. The CDR3 reads CAITPEFGEQYF.

The chain is built from TRBV5-1 and TRBJ2-7; the TRBD1 assignment by TCRdb is unverifiable without DNA. The CDR3 covers 15 residues. Germline V gives CDR1 SGHRS, CDR2 YFSETQ. The CDR3 reads CASSLAPGQGGEQYF.

This sequence joins TRBV12-3 or TRBV12-4 and TRBJ1-1; TCRdb calls TRBD1, which cannot be checked without DNA. There are 14 residues in the CDR3. CDR3 sequence: CASRLRGGNTEAFF.

The chain joins TRBV6-2 or TRBV6-3 to TRBJ2-7; TCRdb's assignment of TRBD2 cannot be checked, as there is no DNA. The V gene's germline CDR1 is MNHEY and CDR2 SVGEGT. CDR3 length: 13 amino acids. The CDR3 protein is CASEPSGRREQYF.

V gene TRBV6-2 or TRBV6-3 combines with J gene TRBJ2-1; TCRdb gives TRBD1 as the D gene, but with no DNA this cannot be confirmed. The CDR3 is 20 residues long. CDR1 and CDR2 (germline): MNHEY, SVGEGT. CDR3 sequence reads: CASSYVVPAVLQGFSNEQFF.

The rearrangement uses TRBV18 and TRBJ1-2. Germline V gene data show CDR1 as KGHSH and CDR2 as LQKENI. CDR3 length equals 12 residues. CDR3 in amino acids: CASSPQGQAYTF.

This chain links TRBV4-2 with TRBJ2-4; TCRdb reports TRBD1, a call that lacks DNA to check it against. Germline-derived CDR1 and CDR2 are LGHNA and YNFKEQ. The CDR3 covers 16 residues. CDR3 sequence reads: CASSQLPGSAKNIQYF.

The J gene is TRBJ2-2, the V gene TRBV7-3; TCRdb's D gene call, TRBD2, goes unchecked for lack of DNA. The CDR3 runs to 13 residues. Germline V gene data show CDR1 as SGHTA and CDR2 as FQGTGA. CDR3 sequence reads: CASAAGNTGELFF.

V is TRBV14 and J is TRBJ2-2; the TCRdb call, TRBD1, lacks DNA for checking. The CDR3 runs 17 residues. Germline V gene sequence: CDR1 SGHDN, CDR2 FVKESK. CDR3 in amino acids: CASSQDLTPGDTGELFF.

The chain employs TRBV6-5 and TRBJ1-3. The CDR3 consists of 16 residues. Germline V CDR1 and CDR2: MNHEY, SVGAGI. The CDR3 loop is CASSYSGHFSGNTIYF.

The CDR3 region is CASSWVSPYEQYF. This chain links TRBV28 with TRBJ2-7. This CDR3 has 13 amino acids. CDR1 is MDHEN and CDR2 is SYDVKM in the germline V gene.

The J gene is TRBJ2-6, the V gene TRBV28; TCRdb reports TRBD1, a call that lacks DNA to check it against. CDR1 is MDHEN and CDR2 is SYDVKM in the germline V gene. There are 16 residues in the CDR3. CDR3 loop: CASSYRGISGANVLTF.

The rearrangement uses TRBV5-6 and TRBJ2-3; the D call from TCRdb, TRBD1, cannot be confirmed without DNA. Germline-derived CDR1 and CDR2 are SGHDT and YYEEEE. The length of the CDR3 is 15 residues. The CDR3 is CASSLLARDEGTQYF.

The chain couples TRBV10-3 to TRBJ1-2; TCRdb designates TRBD1, a call that cannot be tested without DNA. The V gene's germline CDR1 is ENHRY and CDR2 SYGVKD. This CDR3 is 16 amino acids long. The CDR3 sequence is CAIREDRRTPSYGYTF.

The J gene is TRBJ2-2, the V gene TRBV30; checking the TCRdb D call of TRBD1 is not possible without DNA. The CDR3 is 14 amino acids. Germline CDR1 and CDR2: GTSNPN and SVGIG (reference sequence). This CDR3 reads CAWSGDMNTGELFF.

V and J are TRBV12-3 or TRBV12-4 and TRBJ1-1. This CDR3 is 14 amino acids long. The CDR3 loop reads CASSLVWEGTEAFF.

The chain has TRBV10-3 and TRBJ1-1; without DNA, the TCRdb call of TRBD1 cannot be checked. Germline loops: CDR1 ENHRY, CDR2 SYGVKD. The CDR3 spans 12 residues. Here the CDR3 reads CAISTTGTEVFF.